Below are 20 T cell receptor beta chains sequenced from a single sample in a study of graft-versus-host responses after intestinal transplantation. No antigen is known for these receptors. The table came from immunoSEQ multiplex PCR; TCRdb's copy has only in-frame clones and leaves some out. The table lists some 35,000 clones, approximately 94% of them singletons. Sequenced here: unstimulated CD4+ T cells sorted from spleen or lymph node cells, sampled before transplant. Receptor source: a human donor who was the organ donor for an intestinal transplant.

Remarks on this clone: Other nucleotide sequences in the sample specify the same CDR3. CDR3 coding DNA: TGTGCCAGCAGCTACAGGGTTTCAGGCTACGAGCAGTACTTC. Amino acids: CASSYRVSGYEQYF. The gene calls are TRBV7-2 and TRBJ2-7, with D maybe TRBD1 (6 bases). The germline CDR1 and CDR2 sequences are SGHTA and FQGNSA. This CDR3 region has 14 residues. V shed 4 bases and J shed 3 bases, with 13 bases lying between them. The whole variable domain, filled in from reference TRBV7-2 and TRBJ2-7, reads GAGVSQSPSNKVTEKGKDVELRCDPISGHTALYWYRQSLGQGLEFLIYFQGNSAPDKSGLPSDRFSAERTGGSVSTLTIQRTQQEDSAVYLCASSYRVSGYEQYFGPGTRLTVT.

V gene TRBV10-1 combines with J gene TRBJ1-1; D is unclear. Germline V gene lookup returns CDR1 WNHNN and CDR2 SYGVQD (reference sequence). The CDR3 is made up of 15 amino acids. Deletions cut 0 bases from V and 2 bases from J, with 10 bases between. This CDR3 reads CASSESEGGNTEAFF. In nucleotides, the CDR3 is TGCGCCAGCAGTGAGTCGGAAGGTGGTAACACTGAAGCTTTCTTT.

The chain recombines TRBV5-1 with TRBJ2-6; D is unresolved. Deletions cut 0 bases from V and 1 base from J, with 2 bases between. CDR1 is SGHRS, CDR2 YFSETQ, per germline. The CDR3 runs to 14 residues. CDR3 residues: CASSLVSGANVLTF. CDR3 DNA: TGCGCCAGCAGCTTGGTTTCTGGGGCCAACGTCCTGACTTTC.

The chain recombines TRBV2 with TRBJ1-5; weak D call: TRBD1 (5 bases). Deletions cut 3 bases from V and 6 bases from J, with 9 bases between. The CDR3 is 13 residues long. Germline CDR1 reads SNHLY; CDR2 reads FYNNEI. In nucleotides, the CDR3 is TGTGCCAGCAGTGACAGGGAGGGTCAGCCCCAGCATTTT. This gives the protein CASSDREGQPQHF.

The CDR3 sequence: CASSVSGGNQPQHF. CDR3 coding DNA: TGTGCCAGCAGCGTTTCTGGGGGAAATCAGCCCCAGCATTTT. The genes are TRBV9 and TRBJ1-5; the D gene is possibly TRBD1 (5 bases). The CDR3 consists of 14 residues. CDR1 SGDLS and CDR2 YYNGEE come from the germline V gene. Trimming stripped 2 bases from V and 4 bases from J, with 10 bases between.

The chain employs TRBV30 and TRBJ1-3; D gene ambiguous. The CDR3 has 13 residues. Trimming cost V 7 bases and J 4 bases, with 14 bases left between them. Germline CDR1 GTSNPN, CDR2 SVGIG (reference sequence). The CDR3 loop reads CASRTGRGNTIYF. DNA for the CDR3: TGTGCCTCTCGAACGGGAAGAGGAAACACCATATATTTT.

This sequence joins TRBV7-9 and TRBJ2-5; 7 bases line up with TRBD1. Germline trimming cut 4 bases from V and 2 bases from J; bases unmatched to any gene: 10. Germline CDR1 and CDR2: SEHNR and FQNEAQ (reference sequence). The CDR3 is made up of 16 amino acids. The CDR3 nucleotides read TGTGCCAGCAGCTCCTACCGGGACAGCCGACAAGAGACCCAGTACTTC. Residues: CASSSYRDSRQETQYF.

The rearrangement links TRBV6-6 to TRBJ2-7; 11 positions match TRBD1. CDR3 length equals 15 residues. The J segment lost 3 bases and the V segment lost 2 bases, leaving 3 bases of the junction unmatched. The germline gives CDR1 MNHNY, CDR2 SVGAGI (reference sequence). CDR3 sequence: CASSYAGTGGYEQYF. The CDR3 DNA sequence: TGTGCCAGCAGTTACGCCGGGACAGGGGGCTACGAGCAGTACTTC.

J is TRBJ1-1 and V is TRBV29-1; 7 nucleotides agree with TRBD1. The CDR3 loop spans 20 amino acids. Germline V gene lookup returns CDR1 SQVTM and CDR2 ANQGSEA. V was clipped by 7 bases and J by 1 base; unmatched bases: 27. CDR3 residues: CSATTPTWTGVTFSNTEAFF. CDR3 coding DNA: TGCAGCGCCACTACACCCACCTGGACAGGCGTTACGTTTTCGAACACTGAAGCTTTCTTT.

The chain combines TRBV5-1 with TRBJ2-2; 7 positions match TRBD1. V shed 4 bases, J shed 0 bases, and the junction held 3 bases outside the gene matches. This CDR3 is built from 15 residues. The germline gives CDR1 SGHRS, CDR2 YFSETQ. CDR3 sequence: CASSPTGTNTGELFF. CDR3 nucleotide sequence: TGCGCCAGCAGCCCGACAGGGACGAACACCGGGGAGCTGTTTTTT.

This clone showed up just once. This sequence joins TRBV30 and TRBJ1-2; D is possibly TRBD1 (6 bases). The CDR3 covers 13 residues. V was shortened by 6 bases and J by 0 bases, with 11 bases between the two germline ends. Germline CDR1 GTSNPN, CDR2 SVGIG (reference sequence). CDR3 DNA: TGTGCCTGCACAGGGTTCACTAACTATGGCTACACCTTC. This sequence encodes CACTGFTNYGYTF. The entire variable domain, with the rest obtained from reference TRBV30 and TRBJ1-2, is as follows: SQTIHQWPATLVQPVGSPLSLECTVEGTSNPNLYWYRQAAGRGLQLLFYSVGIGQISSEVPQNLSASRPQDRQFILSSKKLLLSDSGFYLCACTGFTNYGYTFGSGTRLTVV.

V gene TRBV2 combines with J gene TRBJ1-6; perhaps TRBD1 as D (6 bases). The CDR3 length is 15 residues. CDR1 is SNHLY, CDR2 FYNNEI, per germline. Trimming stripped 2 bases from V and 10 bases from J, with 15 bases between. CDR3 in DNA: TGTGCCAGCAGTGAAAGCGGGCAGGGGAGGTCACCCCTCCACTTT. Protein product: CASSESGQGRSPLHF.

The genes are TRBV5-1 and TRBJ1-4, with 9 nucleotides matching TRBD1. CDR1 is SGHRS, CDR2 YFSETQ, per germline. J was trimmed by 4 bases and V by 5 bases; bases with no gene match: 9. The CDR3 spans 16 residues. CDR3 protein: CASSPGQGTINEKLFF. CDR3 in DNA: TGCGCCAGCAGTCCAGGACAGGGGACTATTAATGAAAAACTGTTTTTT.

This clone was picked up one time. The chain links TRBV28 to TRBJ1-3; 8 bases line up with TRBD1. The trim removed 6 bases at V and 0 bases at J, leaving 13 bases unmatched. The germline gives CDR1 MDHEN, CDR2 SYDVKM. The CDR3 totals 18 residues. CDR3 residues: CASSLPGGQASSGNTIYF. The DNA of the CDR3 is TGTGCCAGCAGCCTACCAGGGGGACAGGCCAGCTCTGGAAACACCATATATTTT.

This chain connects TRBV6-1 to TRBJ2-2; no clear D. The CDR3 extends over 12 amino acids. With 5 bases removed from V and 5 bases from J, the gap between germline ends came to 6 bases. CDR1 and CDR2 from the germline V gene are MNHNS and SASEGT. The CDR3 DNA sequence: TGTGCCAGCAGTCGCGCGACCGGGGAGCTGTTTTTT. Translation: CASSRATGELFF.

This chain links TRBV7-8 with TRBJ2-3; D gene ambiguous. Trimming stripped 5 bases from V and 0 bases from J, with 9 bases between. The CDR3 contains 14 residues. Germline loops: CDR1 SGHVS, CDR2 FQNEAQ. The CDR3 sequence: CASSPEPSTDTQYF. For the CDR3, the DNA is TGTGCCAGCAGCCCGGAACCCAGCACAGATACGCAGTATTTT. The whole variable domain, remainder taken from reference TRBV7-8 and TRBJ2-3, is GAGVSQSPRYKVAKRGQDVALRCDPISGHVSLFWYQQALGQGPEFLTYFQNEAQLDKSGLPSDRFFAERPEGSVSTLKIQRTQQEDSAVYLCASSPEPSTDTQYFGPGTRLTVL.

The sample holds one count of this clone. The J gene is TRBJ1-2, the V gene TRBV4-1; D call uncertain. CDR1 is MGHRA, CDR2 YSYEKL, per germline. Between the trimmed V and J ends, which lost 4 bases and 0 bases, there was a span of 15 bases. CDR3 length: 16 amino acids. The DNA for the CDR3 is TGCGCCAGCAGCCCTAGCGTGGCCGGCCCTAACTATGGCTACACCTTC. Translation gives CASSPSVAGPNYGYTF.

This chain connects TRBV6-1 to TRBJ1-6; D is unresolved. The ends were cut back, 7 bases at V and 9 bases at J, with 13 bases in the middle. This CDR3 has 13 residues. Germline V CDR1 and CDR2: MNHNS, SASEGT. The CDR3 region has the DNA TGTGCCAGCATAGTAAACAAGGGTTCACCCCTCCACTTT. Protein sequence: CASIVNKGSPLHF.

This clone came up once. The V and J genes are TRBV5-6 and TRBJ1-6; 8 bases are shared with TRBD1. This CDR3 has 16 residues. The germline V gene has CDR1 SGHDT and CDR2 YYEEEE. After removal of 4 bases from V and 8 bases from J, the junction contained 11 bases not matched to a gene. CDR3 in amino acids: CASSVGQGLPYSPLHF. DNA of the CDR3: TGTGCCAGCAGCGTTGGACAGGGCCTGCCGTATTCACCCCTCCACTTT.

This clone occurred once. V and J are TRBV4-1 and TRBJ1-2, with D hard to call. CDR1 is MGHRA and CDR2 is YSYEKL in the germline V gene. This CDR3 region has 16 residues. Trimming took off 0 bases at V and 3 bases at J, with 14 bases between the two ends. CDR3 region: CASSQDPAVGDYGYTF. CDR3 nucleotide sequence: TGCGCCAGCAGCCAAGATCCAGCCGTTGGCGACTATGGCTACACCTTC.